This T cell receptor beta chain originates from a study of early T cells in non-severe SARS-CoV-2 infection (dated by TCRdb to the early 2020s). Looking at the study overall: Because TCR sequencing relied on bulk RNA taken from unsorted whole blood, pairing of alpha and beta chains was not possible.

Overall results and qualifications from the work: Matching against VDJdb was skewed toward anti-spike CD8 responses, likely underestimated virus-specific expansions, and missed private and CD4 specificities.

The library was generated by 5' RACE. The instrument given in TCRdb is NextSeq 500. The TCR library protocol attached unique molecular identifiers to individual cDNA molecules to correct for sequencing error and PCR bias. Sequencing covered both TCR alpha and beta chains, and within each sample the abundances of alpha and beta sequences were tightly co-correlated. Per the original workflow: Decombinator V4 was used to annotate TCR sequences for V gene, J gene and CDR3. TCRs were defined as expanded if a significant change between any two time points was detected under a Poisson model with p below 0.0001. TCR abundances were normalised to the total number of TCRs sequenced in each sample and reported as counts per million. MAIT TCRs were defined by TRAV1-2 paired with TRAJ12, TRAJ20 or TRAJ33, and iNKT TCRs by TRAV10 paired with TRAJ18. VDJdb, accessed on 1 November 2021, was searched for TCRs annotated for CMV, EBV and SARS-CoV-2, and TCRs annotated for more than one antigen were excluded. In TCRdb, the public reads were trimmed at Q25 with fastp and aligned with MiXCR, with productive beta chains retained. Rows are combined by CDR3 protein, so each entry shows the most common genes and DNA. The V and J calls here are based on TCRdb, not the publication. This sample lists more than 80,000 distinct CDR3 sequences; 11% were detected once. The ten largest make up roughly 5% of the sample.

In this sample, this clonotype turned up many times. The specificity of this receptor is unknown. Per-base quality was not reported, and no clone a single base away is much larger than it. Its CDR3 holds 13 amino acids, cysteine through phenylalanine. The only DNA kept is the CDR3, 39 bases in frame from the first base. V and J lose 7 bases and 5 bases, and a span of 14 bases separates them. Per the germline V gene, MGHDK is the CDR1 and SYGVNS is the CDR2. Set within a cohort of healthcare workers in London, UK, this nested case-control study involved weekly PCR testing of nasopharyngeal swabs along with blood sampling. Between 23 and 31 March 2020, the week of the UK lockdown, healthcare workers were enrolled and then followed up weekly for as long as 16 weeks.

The chain couples TRBV25-1 to TRBJ1-1; the D gene is unclear. The source material was whole blood. The receptor comes from an adult who was a healthcare worker with PCR-confirmed SARS-CoV-2 infection or an uninfected control (not recorded which). The CDR3: CASMRSASTEAFF. The DNA reads TGTGCCAGCATGAGGTCGGCATCGACTGAAGCTTTCTTT.